This is a list of T cell receptor beta chains from one sample in a study of response to subunit inactivated influenza vaccine. One entry per CDR3 protein results from TCRdb running MiXCR on the RT-PCR reads. The data hold about 700,000 distinct CDR3 sequences, with around a sixth observed a single time. Specimen: PBMCs from blood, collected about 13 days after vaccination. These receptors all stem from a man in his fifties or sixties who received an inactivated influenza vaccine. Each CDR3 is given with its conserved first and last residue. The order of the fields is V gene, J gene, D gene, clone size, CDR3 DNA, CDR3 protein. D genes are given only for firm matches. Expanded clones are given a class, and other clones once, few, many or no size at all.

v_gene: TRBV11-1; j_gene: TRBJ2-5; d_gene: NA; abundance: NA; CDR3nt: TGTGCCAGCAGCCCAACGTGGTACCAAAGACGGACCGACTATGAGACCCAGTACTTC; CDR3aa: CASSPTWYQRRTDYETQYF
v_gene: TRBV12-3/TRBV12-4; j_gene: TRBJ1-1; d_gene: NA; abundance: NA; CDR3nt: TGTGCCAGCAGCACGGGGAGGGTGAACACTGAAGCTTTCTTT; CDR3aa: CASSTGRVNTEAFF
v_gene: TRBV4-2; j_gene: TRBJ2-2; d_gene: NA; abundance: NA; CDR3nt: TGTGCCAGCAGCCAAGGTACTCCCAAATCCACCGGGGAGCTGTTTTTT; CDR3aa: CASSQGTPKSTGELFF
v_gene: TRBV6-1; j_gene: TRBJ1-1; d_gene: NA; abundance: NA; CDR3nt: TGTGCCAGCACCAACGGGGGGGGCATCGGCACTGAAGCTTTCTTT; CDR3aa: CASTNGGGIGTEAFF
v_gene: TRBV10-3; j_gene: TRBJ2-5; d_gene: TRBD1; abundance: NA; CDR3nt: TGTGCCACGGAAGATCCTCGACAGGGCCGACTCACCCAGTACTTC; CDR3aa: CATEDPRQGRLTQYF
v_gene: TRBV12-5; j_gene: TRBJ1-1; d_gene: NA; abundance: NA; CDR3nt: TGTGCTAGTGGTTTGACAGGTTTGAGTGAAGCTTTCTTT; CDR3aa: CASGLTGLSEAFF
v_gene: TRBV29-1; j_gene: TRBJ2-7; d_gene: TRBD2; abundance: NA; CDR3nt: TGCAGCGTTTCCCCGACTAGCGGGACATCCTACGAGCAGTACTTC; CDR3aa: CSVSPTSGTSYEQYF
v_gene: TRBV5-1; j_gene: TRBJ2-5; d_gene: TRBD1; abundance: few; CDR3nt: TGCGCCAGCAGCTTGAACAGGGGGGCTCAAGAGACCCAGTACTTC; CDR3aa: CASSLNRGAQETQYF
v_gene: TRBV11-2; j_gene: TRBJ2-1; d_gene: NA; abundance: few; CDR3nt: TGTGCCAGCAGCTACCGCGGAGGGGGTAGTATTGCGAATGAGCAGTTCTTC; CDR3aa: CASSYRGGGSIANEQFF
v_gene: TRBV5-5; j_gene: TRBJ2-3; d_gene: TRBD2; abundance: NA; CDR3nt: TGTGCCAGCAGCTTTCGCGGGGGGACCACAGATACGCAGTATTTT; CDR3aa: CASSFRGGTTDTQYF
v_gene: TRBV10-3; j_gene: TRBJ2-7; d_gene: NA; abundance: NA; CDR3nt: TGTGCCATCAGTCCTAGAGCTTTTGATTGGGAGCAGTACTTC; CDR3aa: CAISPRAFDWEQYF
v_gene: TRBV4-1; j_gene: TRBJ2-5; d_gene: NA; abundance: NA; CDR3nt: TGCGCCAGCAGCCAAAACCCCGGCCGGGATGAGACCCAGTACTTC; CDR3aa: CASSQNPGRDETQYF
v_gene: TRBV29-1; j_gene: TRBJ2-1; d_gene: TRBD2; abundance: many; CDR3nt: TGCAGCGTTGTCTCGGGAGGGCCCTACAATGAGCAGTTCTTC; CDR3aa: CSVVSGGPYNEQFF
v_gene: TRBV20-1; j_gene: TRBJ2-3; d_gene: NA; abundance: few; CDR3nt: TGCAGTGCCCCGACCGGGGCAGATACGCAGTATTTT; CDR3aa: CSAPTGADTQYF
v_gene: TRBV20-1; j_gene: TRBJ2-7; d_gene: NA; abundance: few; CDR3nt: TGCAGTGCTGTAGCAACAGGAAGGGGGGCCTACGAGCAGTACTTC; CDR3aa: CSAVATGRGAYEQYF
v_gene: TRBV7-2; j_gene: TRBJ2-7; d_gene: TRBD2; abundance: few; CDR3nt: TGTGCCAGCAGCTTATCGACTAGCGGGGGGGGCGAGCAGTACTTC; CDR3aa: CASSLSTSGGGEQYF
v_gene: TRBV9; j_gene: TRBJ1-6; d_gene: TRBD1; abundance: NA; CDR3nt: TGTGCCAGCAGCCAGACAGGGCCTAATTCACCCCTCCACTTT; CDR3aa: CASSQTGPNSPLHF
v_gene: TRBV4-3; j_gene: TRBJ2-2; d_gene: NA; abundance: NA; CDR3nt: TGCGCCAGCAGCCCCGGAGGGGAGACCGGGGAGCTGTTTTTT; CDR3aa: CASSPGGETGELFF
v_gene: TRBV3-1; j_gene: TRBJ1-1; d_gene: NA; abundance: NA; CDR3nt: TGTGCCAGCAGCCAAGAATTATTCACTGAAGCTTTCTTT; CDR3aa: CASSQELFTEAFF
v_gene: TRBV4-3; j_gene: TRBJ2-1; d_gene: TRBD2; abundance: many; CDR3nt: TGCGCCAGCAGCCAAGATTGGGAGGGCCAGGACAATGAGCAGTTCTTC; CDR3aa: CASSQDWEGQDNEQFF
v_gene: TRBV20-1; j_gene: TRBJ2-5; d_gene: NA; abundance: many; CDR3nt: TGCAGTGCCAAACAGGGAAACCAAGAGACCCAGTACTTC; CDR3aa: CSAKQGNQETQYF
v_gene: TRBV5-6; j_gene: TRBJ1-2; d_gene: TRBD1; abundance: NA; CDR3nt: TGTGCCAGCAGCAAGGGACAGGGAATCGCTCTTGGCTACACCTTC; CDR3aa: CASSKGQGIALGYTF
v_gene: TRBV12-3/TRBV12-4; j_gene: TRBJ1-5; d_gene: NA; abundance: many; CDR3nt: TGTGCCAGCAGTTGGACAGACAATCAGCCCCAGCATTTT; CDR3aa: CASSWTDNQPQHF
v_gene: TRBV18; j_gene: TRBJ1-2; d_gene: NA; abundance: few; CDR3nt: TGTGCCAGCTCACCAAGGCCAGGGAAAGAAGACTATGGCTACACCTTC; CDR3aa: CASSPRPGKEDYGYTF
v_gene: TRBV5-4; j_gene: TRBJ2-5; d_gene: TRBD1; abundance: NA; CDR3nt: TGTGCCAGCAGCCCCTCGACAGGGGGCGGCGAGACCCAGTACTTC; CDR3aa: CASSPSTGGGETQYF
v_gene: TRBV7-3; j_gene: TRBJ2-3; d_gene: TRBD2; abundance: NA; CDR3nt: TGTGCCAGCAGCCCGGGCGGGGGGTCAAGCACAGATACGCAGTATTTT; CDR3aa: CASSPGGGSSTDTQYF
v_gene: TRBV3-1; j_gene: TRBJ2-7; d_gene: NA; abundance: NA; CDR3nt: TGTGCCAGCAGCCAAGCCATCGACGAGCAGTACTTC; CDR3aa: CASSQAIDEQYF
v_gene: TRBV29-1; j_gene: TRBJ2-5; d_gene: NA; abundance: many; CDR3nt: TGCAGCGCAAATCTAGCGAGTGAGACCCAGTACTTC; CDR3aa: CSANLASETQYF
v_gene: TRBV5-6; j_gene: TRBJ2-3; d_gene: NA; abundance: few; CDR3nt: TGTGCCAGCGACGGCAGCACAGATACGCAGTATTTT; CDR3aa: CASDGSTDTQYF
v_gene: TRBV5-1; j_gene: TRBJ2-1; d_gene: NA; abundance: few; CDR3nt: TGCGCCAGCAGCGATCCGGGTCTGGGTTACAATGAGCAGTTCTTC; CDR3aa: CASSDPGLGYNEQFF
v_gene: TRBV20-1; j_gene: TRBJ2-1; d_gene: TRBD2; abundance: NA; CDR3nt: TGCAGTGCTACTCAAATAGCGGGAGCGACCGGTGGGCAGTTCTTC; CDR3aa: CSATQIAGATGGQFF
v_gene: TRBV7-2; j_gene: TRBJ1-2; d_gene: TRBD1; abundance: NA; CDR3nt: TGTGCCAGCAGCTTAAGGGGACAGGGGAATGGCTACACCTTC; CDR3aa: CASSLRGQGNGYTF
v_gene: TRBV7-2; j_gene: TRBJ2-5; d_gene: TRBD2; abundance: NA; CDR3nt: TGTGCCAGCAGCTTACTAGCGGGGCCGCAAGAGACCCAGTACTTC; CDR3aa: CASSLLAGPQETQYF
v_gene: TRBV6-1; j_gene: TRBJ2-7; d_gene: TRBD1; abundance: NA; CDR3nt: TGTGCCAGCACTCAATGGGACAGGGGATCCTACGAGCAGTACTTC; CDR3aa: CASTQWDRGSYEQYF
v_gene: TRBV11-2; j_gene: TRBJ2-1; d_gene: TRBD2; abundance: NA; CDR3nt: TGTGCCAGCAGCCAATCCGGGACTAGCGGGGGGGCCCACAATGAGCAGTTCTTC; CDR3aa: CASSQSGTSGGAHNEQFF
v_gene: TRBV7-2; j_gene: TRBJ2-2; d_gene: NA; abundance: NA; CDR3nt: TGTGCCAGCAGCCTAGCCCTACGCGGCACCGGGGAGCTGTTTTTT; CDR3aa: CASSLALRGTGELFF
v_gene: TRBV29-1; j_gene: TRBJ1-2; d_gene: NA; abundance: few; CDR3nt: TGCAGCGTCGGTCAGGGTAACTATGGCTACACCTTC; CDR3aa: CSVGQGNYGYTF
v_gene: TRBV12-3/TRBV12-4; j_gene: TRBJ1-4; d_gene: NA; abundance: NA; CDR3nt: TGTGCCAGCAGTTCCCTACCACAGGGAGATGAAAAACTGTTTTTT; CDR3aa: CASSSLPQGDEKLFF
v_gene: TRBV20-1; j_gene: TRBJ2-7; d_gene: NA; abundance: few; CDR3nt: TGCAGTGCTAGATGGGGCGGTGGAGGGACCTACGAGCAGTACTTC; CDR3aa: CSARWGGGGTYEQYF
v_gene: TRBV7-6; j_gene: TRBJ2-1; d_gene: TRBD1; abundance: few; CDR3nt: TGTGCCAGCAGCGGGACAGGGGGCTGGAGGATCAATGAGCAGTTCTTC; CDR3aa: CASSGTGGWRINEQFF
v_gene: TRBV4-2; j_gene: TRBJ2-3; d_gene: TRBD2; abundance: many; CDR3nt: TGTGCCAGCAGCCCCGGGACTAGCTTAGATACGCAGTATTTT; CDR3aa: CASSPGTSLDTQYF
v_gene: TRBV7-9; j_gene: TRBJ2-1; d_gene: TRBD2; abundance: many; CDR3nt: TGTGCCAGCAGGATAGCGGGAGTCCCCCGGGATGAGCAGTTCTTC; CDR3aa: CASRIAGVPRDEQFF
v_gene: TRBV12-3/TRBV12-4; j_gene: TRBJ2-3; d_gene: TRBD2; abundance: NA; CDR3nt: TGTGCCAGCAGTTTTTACGGCGGGAGTGGCACAGATACGCAGTATTTT; CDR3aa: CASSFYGGSGTDTQYF
v_gene: TRBV7-9; j_gene: TRBJ2-3; d_gene: NA; abundance: many; CDR3nt: TGTGCCAGCAGCTTGCGCCCGCCTAGCACAGATACGCAGTATTTT; CDR3aa: CASSLRPPSTDTQYF
v_gene: TRBV5-1; j_gene: TRBJ2-3; d_gene: NA; abundance: few; CDR3nt: TGCGCCAGCAGCTTGGCTTCAGCTACGCAGTATTTT; CDR3aa: CASSLASATQYF
v_gene: TRBV7-3; j_gene: TRBJ2-3; d_gene: NA; abundance: few; CDR3nt: TGTGCCAGCAGCAAAAACGGGGTTAGAAGCACAGATACGCAGTATTTT; CDR3aa: CASSKNGVRSTDTQYF
v_gene: TRBV20-1; j_gene: TRBJ2-1; d_gene: NA; abundance: many; CDR3nt: TGCAGTGCTCAACAATATCAATCCTACAATGAGCAGTTCTTC; CDR3aa: CSAQQYQSYNEQFF
v_gene: TRBV11-2; j_gene: TRBJ2-1; d_gene: TRBD2; abundance: NA; CDR3nt: TGTGCCAGCAGCTTAGTAGCGGGAGGCCTTTACTCCTACAATGAGCAGTTCTTC; CDR3aa: CASSLVAGGLYSYNEQFF
v_gene: TRBV5-1; j_gene: TRBJ2-7; d_gene: NA; abundance: once; CDR3nt: TGCGCCAGCAGCTTGGAGGGCAGCTCCGAGCAGTACTTC; CDR3aa: CASSLEGSSEQYF
v_gene: TRBV18; j_gene: TRBJ2-1; d_gene: NA; abundance: many; CDR3nt: TGTGCCAGCTCACCTCAGACCTACAATGAGCAGTTCTTC; CDR3aa: CASSPQTYNEQFF
v_gene: TRBV29-1; j_gene: TRBJ2-3; d_gene: TRBD1; abundance: NA; CDR3nt: TGCAGCTTGACTACCCGGGACAGGATTTTGTTAGATACGCAGTATTTT; CDR3aa: CSLTTRDRILLDTQYF
v_gene: TRBV29-1; j_gene: TRBJ2-7; d_gene: NA; abundance: few; CDR3nt: TGCAGCGTTGCGGGTAGGAGCTCCTACGAGCAGTACTTC; CDR3aa: CSVAGRSSYEQYF
v_gene: TRBV7-2; j_gene: TRBJ2-1; d_gene: NA; abundance: few; CDR3nt: TGTGCCAGCAGCTTAGTGGCTACCCGCAATGAGCAGTTCTTC; CDR3aa: CASSLVATRNEQFF